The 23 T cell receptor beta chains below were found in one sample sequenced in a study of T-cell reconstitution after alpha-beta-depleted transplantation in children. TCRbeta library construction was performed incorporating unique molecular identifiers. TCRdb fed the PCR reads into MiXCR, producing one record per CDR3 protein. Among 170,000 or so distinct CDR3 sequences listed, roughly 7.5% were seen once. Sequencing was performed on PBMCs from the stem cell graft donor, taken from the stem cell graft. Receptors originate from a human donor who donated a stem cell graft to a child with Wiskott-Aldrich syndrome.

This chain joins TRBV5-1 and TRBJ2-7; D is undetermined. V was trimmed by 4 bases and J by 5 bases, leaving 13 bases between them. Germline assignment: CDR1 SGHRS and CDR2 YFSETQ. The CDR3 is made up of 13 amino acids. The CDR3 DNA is TGCGCCAGCAGCAACGAAGGGTTGGACGAGCAGTACTTC. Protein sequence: CASSNEGLDEQYF.

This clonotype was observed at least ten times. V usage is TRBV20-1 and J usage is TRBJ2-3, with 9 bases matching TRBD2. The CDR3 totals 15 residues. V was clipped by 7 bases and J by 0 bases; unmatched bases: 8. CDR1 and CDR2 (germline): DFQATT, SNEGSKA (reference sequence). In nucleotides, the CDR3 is TGCAGTGAAAATAAAGCGGGGGGTAGCACAGATACGCAGTATTTT. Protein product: CSENKAGGSTDTQYF.

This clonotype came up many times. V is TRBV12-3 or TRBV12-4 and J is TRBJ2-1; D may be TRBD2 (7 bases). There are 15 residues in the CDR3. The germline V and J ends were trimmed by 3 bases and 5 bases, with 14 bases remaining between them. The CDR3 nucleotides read TGTGCCAGCAGTTTGGGGGCGGGAGTTAACAATGAGCAGTTCTTC. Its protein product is CASSLGAGVNNEQFF.

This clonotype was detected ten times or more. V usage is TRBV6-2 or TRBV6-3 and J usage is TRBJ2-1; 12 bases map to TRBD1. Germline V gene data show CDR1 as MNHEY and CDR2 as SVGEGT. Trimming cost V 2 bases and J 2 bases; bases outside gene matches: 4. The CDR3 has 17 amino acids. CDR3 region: CASSYPGQGATYNEQFF. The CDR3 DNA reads TGTGCCAGCAGTTACCCGGGACAGGGGGCTACCTACAATGAGCAGTTCTTC.

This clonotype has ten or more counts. This CDR3 reads CASSSSQGLNTEAFF. CDR3 DNA: TGTGCCAGCAGTTCGTCACAGGGACTAAACACTGAAGCTTTCTTT. V usage is TRBV12-3 or TRBV12-4 and J usage is TRBJ1-1; perhaps TRBD1 as D (6 bases). V lost 4 bases and J lost 2, with 14 bases in between. The length of the CDR3 is 15 residues.

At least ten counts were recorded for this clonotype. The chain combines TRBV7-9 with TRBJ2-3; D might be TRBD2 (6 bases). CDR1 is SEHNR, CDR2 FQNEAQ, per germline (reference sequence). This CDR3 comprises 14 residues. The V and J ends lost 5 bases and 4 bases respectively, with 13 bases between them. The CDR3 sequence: CASSPTSLADTQYF. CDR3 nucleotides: TGTGCCAGCAGCCCCACTAGCCTCGCAGATACGCAGTATTTT.

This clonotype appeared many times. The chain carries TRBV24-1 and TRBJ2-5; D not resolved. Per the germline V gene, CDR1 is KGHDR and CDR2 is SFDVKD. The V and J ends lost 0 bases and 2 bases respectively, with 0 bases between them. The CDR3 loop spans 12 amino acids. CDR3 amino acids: CATSDLQETQYF. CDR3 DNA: TGTGCCACCAGTGATTTGCAAGAGACCCAGTACTTC.

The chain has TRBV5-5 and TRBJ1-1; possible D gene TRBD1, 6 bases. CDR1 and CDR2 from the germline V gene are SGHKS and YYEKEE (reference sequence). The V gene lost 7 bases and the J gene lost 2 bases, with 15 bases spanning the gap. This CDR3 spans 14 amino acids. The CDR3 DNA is TGTGCCAGCCTATCCCGGGGGCTTAACACTGAAGCTTTCTTT. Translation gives CASLSRGLNTEAFF.

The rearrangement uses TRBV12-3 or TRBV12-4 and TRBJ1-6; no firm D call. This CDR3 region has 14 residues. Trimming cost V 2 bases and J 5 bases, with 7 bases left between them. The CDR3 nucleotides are TGTGCCAGCAGTTTAAAAGGCAATAATTCACCCCTCCACTTT. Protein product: CASSLKGNNSPLHF.

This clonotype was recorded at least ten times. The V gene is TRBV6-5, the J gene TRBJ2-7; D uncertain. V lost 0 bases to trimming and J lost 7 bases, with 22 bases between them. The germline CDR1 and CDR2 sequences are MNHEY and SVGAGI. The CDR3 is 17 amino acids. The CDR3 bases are TGTGCCAGCAGTTACTCGCCTATTCTAGGCTCTCCCGCTGAGCAGTACTTC. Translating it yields CASSYSPILGSPAEQYF.

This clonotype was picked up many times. In DNA, the CDR3 is TGTGCCAGCATCCCAGGACAGGCAGACCTCTCACTCCACTTT. Its translation: CASIPGQADLSLHF. The chain joins TRBV6-1 to TRBJ1-6; TRBD1 aligns across 7 bases. Germline V lookup: CDR1 MNHNS, CDR2 SASEGT. The CDR3 is 14 amino acids. V lost 7 bases to trimming and J lost 16 bases; unmatched junction nucleotides: 16.

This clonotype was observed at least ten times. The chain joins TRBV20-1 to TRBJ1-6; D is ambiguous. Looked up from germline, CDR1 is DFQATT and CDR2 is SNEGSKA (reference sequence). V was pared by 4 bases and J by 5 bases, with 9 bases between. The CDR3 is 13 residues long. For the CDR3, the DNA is TGCAGTGCTATCCCCACCGATAATTCACCCCTCCACTTT. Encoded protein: CSAIPTDNSPLHF.

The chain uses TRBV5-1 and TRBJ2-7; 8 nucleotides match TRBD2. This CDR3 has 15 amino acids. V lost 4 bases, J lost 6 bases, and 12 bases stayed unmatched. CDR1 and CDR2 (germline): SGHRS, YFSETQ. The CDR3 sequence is CASSTSREGPAEQYF. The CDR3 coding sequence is TGCGCCAGCAGCACAAGCCGGGAGGGGCCTGCCGAGCAGTACTTC. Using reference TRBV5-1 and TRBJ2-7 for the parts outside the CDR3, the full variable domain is KAGVTQTPRYLIKTRGQQVTLSCSPISGHRSVSWYQQTPGQGLQFLFEYFSETQRNKGNFPGRFSGRQFSNSRSEMNVSTLELGDSALYLCASSTSREGPAEQYFGPGTRLTVT.

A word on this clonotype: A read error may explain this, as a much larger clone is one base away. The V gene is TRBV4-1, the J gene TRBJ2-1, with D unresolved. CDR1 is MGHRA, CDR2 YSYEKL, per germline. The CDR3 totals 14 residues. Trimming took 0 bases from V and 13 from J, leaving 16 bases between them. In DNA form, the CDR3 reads TGCGCCAGCAGCCAAGATTTGTACGCTTCGGCACAGTTCTTC. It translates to CASSQDLYASAQFF.

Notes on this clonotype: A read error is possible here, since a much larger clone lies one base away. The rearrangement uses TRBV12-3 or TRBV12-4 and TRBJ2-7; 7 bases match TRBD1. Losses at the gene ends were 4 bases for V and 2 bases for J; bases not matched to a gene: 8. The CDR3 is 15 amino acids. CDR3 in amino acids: CASSSRQGSPYEQYF. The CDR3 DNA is TGTGCCAGCAGTTCGAGACAGGGTAGTCCCTACGAGCAGTACTTC.

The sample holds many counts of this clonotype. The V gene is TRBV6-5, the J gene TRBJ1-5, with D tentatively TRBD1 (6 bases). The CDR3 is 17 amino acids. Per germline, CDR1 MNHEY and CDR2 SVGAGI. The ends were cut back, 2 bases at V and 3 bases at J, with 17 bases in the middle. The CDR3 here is CASSYPIQGKHNQPQHF. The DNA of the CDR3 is TGTGCCAGCAGTTACCCTATACAGGGAAAACACAATCAGCCCCAGCATTTT.

The CDR3 loop reads CASSEFRSTDTQYF. The CDR3 DNA reads TGTGCCAGCAGTGAATTTAGAAGCACAGATACGCAGTATTTT. This chain joins TRBV6-1 and TRBJ2-3; no firm D call. This CDR3 has 14 amino acids. V shed 2 bases and J shed 0 bases, with 6 bases lying between them. Germline V lookup: CDR1 MNHNS, CDR2 SASEGT.

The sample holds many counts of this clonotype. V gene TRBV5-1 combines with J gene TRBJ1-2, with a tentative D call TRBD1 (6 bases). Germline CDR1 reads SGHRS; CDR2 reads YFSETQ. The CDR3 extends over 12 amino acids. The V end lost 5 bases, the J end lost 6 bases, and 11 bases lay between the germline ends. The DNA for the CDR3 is TGCGCCAGCAGTATACAGGGCGATGGCTACACCTTC. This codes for CASSIQGDGYTF.

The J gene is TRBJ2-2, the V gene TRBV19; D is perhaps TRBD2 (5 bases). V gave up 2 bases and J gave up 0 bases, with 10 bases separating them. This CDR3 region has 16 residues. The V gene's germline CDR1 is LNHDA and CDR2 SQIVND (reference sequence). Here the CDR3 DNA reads TGTGCCAGTAGTATAAAACACGGGACGAACACCGGGGAGCTGTTTTTT. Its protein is CASSIKHGTNTGELFF.

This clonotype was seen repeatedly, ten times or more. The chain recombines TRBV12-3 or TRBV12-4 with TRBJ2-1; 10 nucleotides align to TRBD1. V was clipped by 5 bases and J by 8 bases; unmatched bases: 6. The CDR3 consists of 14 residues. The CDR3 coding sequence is TGTGCCAGCAGTCCCGGGACAGGGGAACATGAGCAGTTCTTC. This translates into CASSPGTGEHEQFF.

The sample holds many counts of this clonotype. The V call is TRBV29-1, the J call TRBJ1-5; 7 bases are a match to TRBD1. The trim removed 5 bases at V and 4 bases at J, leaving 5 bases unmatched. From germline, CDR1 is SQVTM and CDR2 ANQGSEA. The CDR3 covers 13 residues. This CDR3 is CSVRDSPNQPQHF. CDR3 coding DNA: TGCAGCGTTAGGGACAGCCCGAATCAGCCCCAGCATTTT.

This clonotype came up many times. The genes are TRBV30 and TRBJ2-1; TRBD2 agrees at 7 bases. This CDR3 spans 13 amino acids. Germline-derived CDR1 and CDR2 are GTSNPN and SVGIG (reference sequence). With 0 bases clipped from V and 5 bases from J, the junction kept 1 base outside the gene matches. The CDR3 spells CAWSVGLDNEQFF. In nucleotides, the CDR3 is TGTGCCTGGAGTGTTGGACTAGACAATGAGCAGTTCTTC.

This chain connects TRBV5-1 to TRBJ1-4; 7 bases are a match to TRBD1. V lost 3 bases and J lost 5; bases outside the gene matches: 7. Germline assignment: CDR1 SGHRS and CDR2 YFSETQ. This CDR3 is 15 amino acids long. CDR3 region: CASSSDRVRNEKLFF. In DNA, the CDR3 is TGCGCCAGCAGCTCCGACAGGGTTCGAAATGAAAAACTGTTTTTT.